A selection of T cell receptor beta chains follows, all from one sample in a study of control samples from healthy donors and cancer patients. Produced via immunoSEQ multiplex PCR; TCRdb's table is partial and in-frame only. Of 180,000 or so clones listed, 91% are singletons. The sample was blood. These receptors all stem from a woman between 25 and 40 years old in good health. Each CDR3 is given with its conserved first and last residue. The order of the fields is V gene, J gene, D gene, clone size, CDR3 DNA, CDR3 protein. A D gene is named only where the DNA matches it firmly. The listing skips clone size in some rows; elsewhere it reads once, few, many or a size class.

TRBV9	TRBJ1-2	-	-	TGTGCCAGCAGGGGGCAGGGCTATGGCTACACCTTC	CASRGQGYGYTF
TRBV13	TRBJ1-1	TRBD1	-	TGTGCCAGCAGCTTAAGGGACAGGGGGGGAGCTTTCTTT	CASSLRDRGGAFF
TRBV3-1/TRBV3-2	TRBJ1-2	-	-	TGTGCCAGCAGCCAAGGATACGGAGTCTATGGCTACACCTTC	CASSQGYGVYGYTF
TRBV10-1	TRBJ2-5	TRBD2	once	TGCGCCAGCAGTGCCCGGACTAGGGAGACCCAGTACTTC	CASSARTRETQYF
TRBV19	TRBJ1-1	TRBD1	-	TGTGCCAGTAGTACTGTGGGACAGGGGAACACTGAAGCTTTCTTT	CASSTVGQGNTEAFF
TRBV11-2	TRBJ2-5	-	-	TGTGCCAGCAGCTTAGGGGGTCTCCAAGAGACCCAGTACTTC	CASSLGGLQETQYF
TRBV6-5	TRBJ2-7	-	-	TGTGCCAGCAGATTCGGACAGCACTACGAGCAGTACTTC	CASRFGQHYEQYF
TRBV6-5	TRBJ1-6	TRBD1	-	TGTGCCAGCAGTTACTCCGGGACAGGGGATAATTCACCCCTCCACTTT	CASSYSGTGDNSPLHF
TRBV4-3	TRBJ2-3	TRBD2	-	TGCGCCAGCAGCCAAGATCTGGCTAGCGGGAGCACAGATACGCAGTATTTT	CASSQDLASGSTDTQYF
TRBV18	TRBJ1-6	-	-	TGTGCCAGCTCACCACCGGCCGGGACCTATAATTCACCCCTCCACTTT	CASSPPAGTYNSPLHF
TRBV7-9	TRBJ1-4	TRBD1	-	TGTGCCAGCAGCCTGGGACAGGGGCGCGAAAAACTGTTTTTT	CASSLGQGREKLFF
TRBV18	TRBJ1-1	-	-	TGTGCCAGCTCACTACCCCCTAAAGCTTTCTTT	CASSLPPKAFF
TRBV7-9	TRBJ2-7	-	once	TGTGCCAGCAGCTTGGTTGGGGGCCGGGAGCAGTACTTC	CASSLVGGREQYF
TRBV19	TRBJ1-1	TRBD1	-	TGTGCCAGTAGTTTCCAGGGGGGCACTGAAGCTTTCTTT	CASSFQGGTEAFF
TRBV6-1	TRBJ1-5	-	-	TGTGCCAGCAGTGAGGGGCAGGCCCATCAGCCCCAGCATTTT	CASSEGQAHQPQHF
TRBV7-3	TRBJ2-2	TRBD2	-	TGTGCCAGCAGCTGGACCGGGACTAGCGGGAGAGTAAACACCGGGGAGCTGTTTTTT	CASSWTGTSGRVNTGELFF
TRBV6-5	TRBJ2-7	-	-	TGTGCCAGCAGTTACTCGTTGGTAAAAAACGAGCAGTACTTC	CASSYSLVKNEQYF
TRBV5-1	TRBJ1-2	TRBD1	-	TGCGCCAGCAGCTTGGCAGGGGGGTATGGCTACACCTTC	CASSLAGGYGYTF
TRBV6-2/TRBV6-3	TRBJ1-5	TRBD1	few	TGTGCCAGCAGCCGCCCAGGGGGCCTTCAGCCCCAGCATTTT	CASSRPGGLQPQHF
TRBV4-1	TRBJ1-6	TRBD1	-	TGCGCCAGCAGCCAAGATGGACAGGGAATCAATTCACCCCTCCACTTT	CASSQDGQGINSPLHF
TRBV7-9	TRBJ1-5	-	-	TGTGCCAGCAGCAATAAGGGTAGCAATCAGCCCCAGCATTTT	CASSNKGSNQPQHF
TRBV15	TRBJ2-5	-	-	TGTGCCACCAGCAGAGATTTCGCAGGGGTAGAGACCCAGTACTTC	CATSRDFAGVETQYF